The entry that follows covers one T cell receptor beta chain sequence. The antigen remains undetermined. Method: immunoSEQ multiplex PCR; TCRdb's copy keeps in-frame clones and lacks some. The profile shows about 160,000 clones, 75% to 90% of them singletons. This sample stems from a study of cytomegalovirus exposure and HLA in healthy donors. Looking at the study overall: A later analysis reported the approximately 120 validation repertoires used the same platform as the approximately 660 first-cohort repertoires. Study-wide results and limits: Cytomegalovirus status was reportedly diagnosed by the classifier with high specificity and sensitivity. In vitro, a few CMV-associated chains proved specific for CMV antigens.

These donors were members of the 120-subject validation cohort, a group separate from the approximately 700-subject first cohort. The CDR3 length is 14 residues. The origin of this receptor is a woman under 30 in good health and CMV-seronegative. Material: PBMCs. The chain is built from TRBV21-1 and TRBJ2-3; the table assigns TRBD1, which was not confirmed against the DNA. TRBV21-1 is classified as a pseudogene. CDR3 protein: CASSRTGGTDTQYF. Written as DNA, the CDR3 is TGTGCCAGCAGCCGGACAGGGGGGACAGATACGCAGTATTTT.